The subject of this entry is one TCR beta chain. The sample originates from a study of cytomegalovirus exposure and HLA in healthy donors. The PCR was carried out with 60 Vbeta primers and 13 Jbeta primers. Clones were read by immunoSEQ multiplex PCR, and TCRdb kept only the in-frame ones, dropping some. Among about 96,000 clones listed, 55% to 75% were seen once. The CDR3 is made up of 16 amino acids. CDR1 is MNHNY and CDR2 is SVGAGI in the germline V gene (reference sequence). V gave up 6 bases and J gave up 0 bases; unmatched junction bases: 6. This chain links TRBV6-6 with TRBJ2-3; 10 nucleotides align to TRBD2. Sequenced sample: PBMCs. The receptor comes from a man between 60 and 75 years old in good health and CMV-seronegative. CDR3 region: CASRRTSGTSTDTQYF. The CDR3 nucleotides read TGTGCCAGCAGGCGGACTAGCGGCACTAGCACAGATACGCAGTATTTT.